Listed here are 4 T cell receptor beta chains from one sample, sequenced in a study of blood T cell repertoires in COVID-19. The protocol was immunoSEQ multiplex PCR, while the TCRdb copy is restricted to in-frame clones and leaves out a portion. The sample contains roughly 80,000 clones, 88% of which appear only once. The specimen sequenced was peripheral blood. The receptors stem from an elderly woman with acute or convalescent COVID-19.

Here the CDR3 DNA reads TGTGCCAGCAGCTTAGTCGACAGGGTCGGAGCTTTCTTT. It yields the protein CASSLVDRVGAFF. This chain connects TRBV7-2 to TRBJ1-1; 7 nucleotides agree with TRBD1. V gave up 1 base and J gave up 10 bases; unmatched junction bases: 6. Germline loops: CDR1 SGHTA, CDR2 FQGNSA. This CDR3 comprises 13 residues. The full variable domain, completed using reference TRBV7-2 and TRBJ1-1, is GAGVSQSPSNKVTEKGKDVELRCDPISGHTALYWYRQSLGQGLEFLIYFQGNSAPDKSGLPSDRFSAERTGGSVSTLTIQRTQQEDSAVYLCASSLVDRVGAFFGQGTRLTVV.

The chain has TRBV9 and TRBJ1-1, with a tentative D call TRBD1 (6 bases). This CDR3 spans 14 amino acids. V lost 4 bases and J lost 1, with 11 bases in between. Germline V gives CDR1 SGDLS, CDR2 YYNGEE. The CDR3 coding sequence is TGTGCCAGCAGCTACCGGACAGAGAACACTGAAGCTTTCTTT. Its protein is CASSYRTENTEAFF.

In nucleotides, the CDR3 is TGTGCCAGCAGCCGTTCAGGCGGGAGGGTAGATACGCAGTATTTT. Protein product: CASSRSGGRVDTQYF. The chain joins TRBV11-2 to TRBJ2-3; 9 nucleotides line up with TRBD2. The length of the CDR3 is 15 residues. Germline trimming cut 5 bases from V and 5 bases from J; bases unmatched to any gene: 8. Germline-derived CDR1 and CDR2 are SGHAT and FQNNGV.

The gene calls are TRBV2 and TRBJ1-2, with D possibly matching TRBD1 (6 bases). Germline V lookup: CDR1 SNHLY, CDR2 FYNNEI. The length of the CDR3 is 15 residues. The germline V and J ends were trimmed by 6 bases and 7 bases, with 21 bases remaining between them. The CDR3: CASSAVAGAAGGYTF. The CDR3 coding sequence is TGTGCCAGCAGCGCCGTGGCGGGGGCCGCAGGTGGCTACACCTTC.